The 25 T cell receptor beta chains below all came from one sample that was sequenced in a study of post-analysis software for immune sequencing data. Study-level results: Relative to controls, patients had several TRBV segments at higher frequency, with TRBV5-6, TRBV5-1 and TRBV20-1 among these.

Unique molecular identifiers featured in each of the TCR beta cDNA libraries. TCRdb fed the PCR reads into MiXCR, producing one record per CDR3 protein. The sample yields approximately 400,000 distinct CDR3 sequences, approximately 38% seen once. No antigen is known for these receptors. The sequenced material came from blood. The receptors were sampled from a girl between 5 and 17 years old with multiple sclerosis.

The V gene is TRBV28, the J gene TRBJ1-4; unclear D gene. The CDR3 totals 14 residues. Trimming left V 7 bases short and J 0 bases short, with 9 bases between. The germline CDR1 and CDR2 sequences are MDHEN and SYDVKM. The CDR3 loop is CASTQLATNEKLFF. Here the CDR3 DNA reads TGTGCCAGCACCCAACTTGCAACTAATGAAAAACTGTTTTTT. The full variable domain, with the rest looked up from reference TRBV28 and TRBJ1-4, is DVKVTQSSRYLVKRTGEKVFLECVQDMDHENMFWYRQDPGLGLRLIYFSYDVKMKEKGDIPEGYSVSREKKERFSLILESASTNQTSMYLCASTQLATNEKLFFGSGTQLSVL.

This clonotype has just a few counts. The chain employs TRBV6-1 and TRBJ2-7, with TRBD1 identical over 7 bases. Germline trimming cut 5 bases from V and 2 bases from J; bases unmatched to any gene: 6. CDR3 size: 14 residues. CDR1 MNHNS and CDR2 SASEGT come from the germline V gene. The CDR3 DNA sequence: TGTGCCAGCAGTCGGGACAGCTCCCCCTACGAGCAGTACTTC. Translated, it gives CASSRDSSPYEQYF.

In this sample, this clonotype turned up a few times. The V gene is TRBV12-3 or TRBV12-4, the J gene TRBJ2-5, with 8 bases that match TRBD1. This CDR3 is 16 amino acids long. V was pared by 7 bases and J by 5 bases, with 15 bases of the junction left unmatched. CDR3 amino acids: CASTLTDRDRIETQYF. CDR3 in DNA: TGTGCCAGCACCTTGACTGACCGGGACAGGATTGAGACCCAGTACTTC.

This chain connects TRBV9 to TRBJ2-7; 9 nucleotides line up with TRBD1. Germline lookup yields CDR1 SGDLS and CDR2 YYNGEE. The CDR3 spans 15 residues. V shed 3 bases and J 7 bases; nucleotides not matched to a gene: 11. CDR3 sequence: CASSAPGQGRGEQYF. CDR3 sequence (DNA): TGTGCCAGCAGCGCCCCGGGACAGGGAAGGGGAGAGCAGTACTTC.

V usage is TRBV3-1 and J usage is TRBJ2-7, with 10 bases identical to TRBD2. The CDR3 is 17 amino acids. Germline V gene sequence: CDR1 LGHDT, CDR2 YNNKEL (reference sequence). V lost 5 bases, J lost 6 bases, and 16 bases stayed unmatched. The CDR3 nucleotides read TGTGCCAGCAGCTCCCCAGCGGGAGGGGGGGCCGCGTTCGAGCAGTACTTC. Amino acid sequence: CASSSPAGGGAAFEQYF.

The CDR3 loop is CSAEDGPNTEAFF. The CDR3 coding sequence is TGCAGTGCCGAAGACGGACCGAACACTGAAGCTTTCTTT. This chain uses TRBV20-1 with TRBJ1-1; D call uncertain. The V gene lost 6 bases and the J gene lost 1 base, with 12 bases spanning the gap. This CDR3 region has 13 residues. Germline CDR1 is DFQATT and CDR2 is SNEGSKA (reference sequence).

The CDR3 protein is CASSPTWDRVTDTQYF. CDR3 nucleotide sequence: TGTGCCAGCAGCCCTACCTGGGACAGGGTTACAGATACGCAGTATTTT. This chain connects TRBV11-1 to TRBJ2-3; TRBD1 matches 9 bases. Germline V gene sequence: CDR1 SGHAT, CDR2 FQDESV (reference sequence). The CDR3 runs 16 residues. J was trimmed by 3 bases and V by 5 bases; bases with no gene match: 9.

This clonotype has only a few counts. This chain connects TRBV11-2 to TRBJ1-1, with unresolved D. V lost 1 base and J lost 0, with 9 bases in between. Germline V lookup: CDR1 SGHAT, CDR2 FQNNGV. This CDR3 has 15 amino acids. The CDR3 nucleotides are TGTGCCAGCAGCTTAGTCGGCCCAATGAACACTGAAGCTTTCTTT. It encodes CASSLVGPMNTEAFF.

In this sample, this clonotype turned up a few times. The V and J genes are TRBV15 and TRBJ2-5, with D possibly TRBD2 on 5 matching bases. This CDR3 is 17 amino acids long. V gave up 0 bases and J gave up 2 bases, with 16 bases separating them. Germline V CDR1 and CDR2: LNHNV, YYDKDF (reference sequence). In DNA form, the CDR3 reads TGTGCCACCAGCAGAGAGCTGCTAGGACTCCAACAAGAGACCCAGTACTTC. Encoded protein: CATSRELLGLQQETQYF. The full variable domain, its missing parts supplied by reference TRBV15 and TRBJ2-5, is DAMVIQNPRYQVTQFGKPVTLSCSQTLNHNVMYWYQQKSSQAPKLLFHYYDKDFNNEADTPDNFQSRRPNTSFCFLDIRSPGLGDTAMYLCATSRELLGLQQETQYFGPGTRLLVL.

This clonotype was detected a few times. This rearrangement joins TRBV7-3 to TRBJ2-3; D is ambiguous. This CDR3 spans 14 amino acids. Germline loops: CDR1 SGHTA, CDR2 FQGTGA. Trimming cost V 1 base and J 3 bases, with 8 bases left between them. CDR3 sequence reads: CASSLRGFTDTQYF. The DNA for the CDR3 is TGTGCCAGCAGCTTAAGGGGATTTACAGATACGCAGTATTTT.

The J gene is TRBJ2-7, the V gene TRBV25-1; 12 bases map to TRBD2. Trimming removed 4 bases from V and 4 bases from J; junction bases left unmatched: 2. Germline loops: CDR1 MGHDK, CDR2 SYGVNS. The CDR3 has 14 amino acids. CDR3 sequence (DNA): TGTGCCAGCAGTGGGACTAGCGGGGAGTACGAGCAGTACTTC. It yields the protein CASSGTSGEYEQYF.

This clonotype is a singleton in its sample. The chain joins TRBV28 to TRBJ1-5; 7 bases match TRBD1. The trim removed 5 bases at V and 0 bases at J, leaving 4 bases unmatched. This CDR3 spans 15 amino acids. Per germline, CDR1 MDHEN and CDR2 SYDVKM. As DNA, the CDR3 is TGTGCCAGCAGTGCGACAGGGAATAGCAATCAGCCCCAGCATTTT. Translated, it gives CASSATGNSNQPQHF.

The CDR3 nucleotides read TGTGCCAGCAGTTACGCCTTATCCCCCATGGACAATGAGCAGTTCTTC. It translates to CASSYALSPMDNEQFF. The chain links TRBV6-5 to TRBJ2-1; D is uncertain. The CDR3 is 16 residues long. V lost 2 bases, J lost 5 bases, and 16 bases lay in between. CDR1 is MNHEY and CDR2 is SVGAGI in the germline V gene.

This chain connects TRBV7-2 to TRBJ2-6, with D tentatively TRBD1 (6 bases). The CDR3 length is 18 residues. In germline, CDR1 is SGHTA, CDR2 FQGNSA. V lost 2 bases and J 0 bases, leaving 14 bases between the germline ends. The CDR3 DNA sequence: TGTGCCAGCAGCTTACGTGGACAGTTCTACTCTGGGGCCAACGTCCTGACTTTC. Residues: CASSLRGQFYSGANVLTF.

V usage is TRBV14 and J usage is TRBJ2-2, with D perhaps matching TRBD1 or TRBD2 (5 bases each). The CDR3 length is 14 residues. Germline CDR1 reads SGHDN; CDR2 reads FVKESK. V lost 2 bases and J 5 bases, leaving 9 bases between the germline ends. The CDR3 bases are TGTGCCAGCAGCCAACAGGGCGGGACCGGGGAGCTGTTTTTT. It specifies CASSQQGGTGELFF.

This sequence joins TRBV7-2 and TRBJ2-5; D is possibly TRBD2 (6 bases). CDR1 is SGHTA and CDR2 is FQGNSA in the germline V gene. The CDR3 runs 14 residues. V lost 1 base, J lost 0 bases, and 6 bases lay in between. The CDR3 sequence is CASSLGLDQETQYF. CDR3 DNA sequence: TGTGCCAGCAGCTTAGGACTAGACCAAGAGACCCAGTACTTC.

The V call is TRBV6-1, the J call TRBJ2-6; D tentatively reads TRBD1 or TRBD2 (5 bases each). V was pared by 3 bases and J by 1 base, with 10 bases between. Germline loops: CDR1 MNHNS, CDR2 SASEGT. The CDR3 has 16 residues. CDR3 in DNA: TGTGCCAGCAGTGAGAGGGACGGATCTGGGGCCAACGTCCTGACTTTC. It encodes CASSERDGSGANVLTF.

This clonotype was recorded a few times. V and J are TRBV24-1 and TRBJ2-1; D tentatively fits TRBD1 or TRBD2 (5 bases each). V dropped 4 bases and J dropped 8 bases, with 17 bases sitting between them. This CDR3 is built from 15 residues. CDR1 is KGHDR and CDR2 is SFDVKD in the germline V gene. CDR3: CATSDPGTFEDEQFF. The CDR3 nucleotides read TGTGCCACCAGTGACCCTGGGACCTTCGAGGATGAGCAGTTCTTC.

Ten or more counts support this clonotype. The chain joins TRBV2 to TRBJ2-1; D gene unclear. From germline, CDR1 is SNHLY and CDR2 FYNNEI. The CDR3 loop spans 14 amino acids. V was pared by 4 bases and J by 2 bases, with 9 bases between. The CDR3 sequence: CASSGGRTYNEQFF. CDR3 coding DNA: TGTGCCAGCAGTGGCGGCAGAACCTACAATGAGCAGTTCTTC.

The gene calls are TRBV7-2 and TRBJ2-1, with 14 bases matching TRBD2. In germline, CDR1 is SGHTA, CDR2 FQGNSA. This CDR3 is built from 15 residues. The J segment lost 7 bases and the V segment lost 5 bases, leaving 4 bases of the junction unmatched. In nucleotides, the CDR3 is TGTGCCAGCAGCGTATGGACTAGCGGGGGGAATGAGCAGTTCTTC. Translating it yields CASSVWTSGGNEQFF. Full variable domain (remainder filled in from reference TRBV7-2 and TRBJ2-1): GAGVSQSPSNKVTEKGKDVELRCDPISGHTALYWYRQSLGQGLEFLIYFQGNSAPDKSGLPSDRFSAERTGGSVSTLTIQRTQQEDSAVYLCASSVWTSGGNEQFFGPGTRLTVL.

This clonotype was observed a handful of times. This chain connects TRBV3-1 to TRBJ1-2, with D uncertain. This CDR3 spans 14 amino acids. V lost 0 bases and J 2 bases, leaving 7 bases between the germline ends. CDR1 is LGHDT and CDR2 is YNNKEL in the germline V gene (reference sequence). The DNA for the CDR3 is TGTGCCAGCAGCCAAGATAGAGCGAACTATGGCTACACCTTC. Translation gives CASSQDRANYGYTF. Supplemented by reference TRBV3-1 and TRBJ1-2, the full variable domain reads DTAVSQTPKYLVTQMGNDKSIKCEQNLGHDTMYWYKQDSKKFLKIMFSYNNKELIINETVPNRFSPKSPDKAHLNLHINSLELGDSAVYFCASSQDRANYGYTFGSGTRLTVV.

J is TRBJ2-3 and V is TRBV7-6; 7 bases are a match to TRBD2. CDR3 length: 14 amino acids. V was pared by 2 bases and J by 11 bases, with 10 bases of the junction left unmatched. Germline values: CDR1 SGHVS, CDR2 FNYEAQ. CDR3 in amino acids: CASSLRASGGEQYF. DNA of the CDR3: TGTGCCAGCAGCTTAAGGGCTAGCGGAGGGGAGCAGTATTTT.

The CDR3 region has the DNA TGTGCCAGCAGTTACGGGGGAGAGGGGGCTGAAGCTTTCTTT. Translation gives CASSYGGEGAEAFF. The chain links TRBV6-5 to TRBJ1-1; TRBD1 is a possible D gene (6 bases). Germline CDR1 and CDR2: MNHEY and SVGAGI. The CDR3 contains 14 residues. V dropped 2 bases and J dropped 6 bases, with 13 bases sitting between them.

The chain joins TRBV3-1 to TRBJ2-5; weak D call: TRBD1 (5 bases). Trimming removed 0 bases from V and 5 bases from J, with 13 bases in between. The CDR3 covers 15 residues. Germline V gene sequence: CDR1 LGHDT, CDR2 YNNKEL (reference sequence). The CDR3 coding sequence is TGTGCCAGCAGCCAAGAGGGGCAGAGGAGCGAGACCCAGTACTTC. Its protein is CASSQEGQRSETQYF.

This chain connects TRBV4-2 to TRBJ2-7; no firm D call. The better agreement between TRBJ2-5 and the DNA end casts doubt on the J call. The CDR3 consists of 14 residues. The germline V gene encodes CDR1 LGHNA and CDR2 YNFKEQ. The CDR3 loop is CASSQDFGRETQYF. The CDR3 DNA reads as TGTGCCAGCAGCCAAGATTTCGGAAGGGAGACCCAGTACTTC.